A selection of T cell receptor beta chains follows, all from one sample in a study of Graves' ophthalmopathy and Graves' hyperthyroidism. TCRdb itself ran the multiplex PCR reads through MiXCR, one entry per CDR3 protein. Among about 1.2 million distinct CDR3 sequences listed, about 36% were seen once. The sequencing input was peripheral blood or thyroid tissue (not recorded which). These receptors came from an adult man with Graves' hyperthyroidism. The CDR3 runs from the conserved cysteine through the conserved F or W. The D gene is left open where the match is weak. Part of the rows lack a size; the others show once, few, many or a class for expanded clones.

V gene	J gene	clone size	D gene	CDR3 DNA	CDR3 protein
TRBV15	TRBJ2-5	many	NA	TGTGCCACCAGCAGAGGTGGCAGCTCTGTTGCAGAGACCCAGTACTTC	CATSRGGSSVAETQYF
TRBV29-1	TRBJ2-7	many	TRBD1	TGCAGCGTTAGGACAGGTCTTGGCTACGAGCAGTACTTC	CSVRTGLGYEQYF
TRBV5-1	TRBJ2-7	many	TRBD2	TGCGCCAGCAGCTTGAAAATAGCGGGAGGGTTTAACTACGAGCAGTACTTC	CASSLKIAGGFNYEQYF
TRBV5-1	TRBJ1-1	many	NA	TGCGCCAGCAGCTCCCTCGGCGGGAATCGCAAAGCTTTCTTT	CASSSLGGNRKAFF
TRBV10-2	TRBJ2-7	NA	TRBD2	TGCGCCAGCAGTGCCGGACTAGCGGGGATCAACTACGAGCAGTACTTC	CASSAGLAGINYEQYF
TRBV25-1	TRBJ1-2	once	TRBD1	TGTGCCAGCAGTGAAGGGGGACAGGGGGCGAACTATGGCTACACCTTC	CASSEGGQGANYGYTF
TRBV7-2	TRBJ1-5	many	TRBD1	TGTGCCAGCAGCTTAGCCCCGTGGACAGGGAGGAATCAGCCCCAGCATTTT	CASSLAPWTGRNQPQHF
TRBV7-3	TRBJ2-5	few	TRBD2	TGTGCCAGCAGCATCGGGACTAGCGGGACCCAAGAGACCCAGTACTTC	CASSIGTSGTQETQYF
TRBV7-2	TRBJ2-7	many	NA	TGTGCCAGCAGCTTAGGCTGGGACCGCTTCTACGAGCAGTACTTC	CASSLGWDRFYEQYF
TRBV11-2	TRBJ1-1	many	NA	TGTGCCAGCAGCTTACGGGCAGTCTCTGAAGCTTTCTTT	CASSLRAVSEAFF
TRBV5-1	TRBJ2-5	many	NA	TGCGCCAGCAGCTTGGCGTTTAACAGGGAAGAGACCCAGTACTTC	CASSLAFNREETQYF
TRBV6-6	TRBJ1-6	many	TRBD1	TGTGCCAGCACGGGACAGGGCGATTCACCCCTCCACTTT	CASTGQGDSPLHF
TRBV20-1	TRBJ2-2	few	TRBD2	TGCAGTGCTAGACTAGCGGGAGTTGACACCGGGGAGCTGTTTTTT	CSARLAGVDTGELFF
TRBV7-9	TRBJ2-5	many	TRBD2	TGTGCCAGCAGCACATGGACTAGCCAAGAGACCCAGTACTTC	CASSTWTSQETQYF
TRBV29-1	TRBJ1-3	many	NA	TGCAGCGTTGAACATCCCTTCTCTGGAAACACCATATATTTT	CSVEHPFSGNTIYF
TRBV12-3/TRBV12-4	TRBJ2-7	NA	NA	TGTGCCAGCAGTTCCGAGTGGGCCGAGCAGTACTTC	CASSSEWAEQYF